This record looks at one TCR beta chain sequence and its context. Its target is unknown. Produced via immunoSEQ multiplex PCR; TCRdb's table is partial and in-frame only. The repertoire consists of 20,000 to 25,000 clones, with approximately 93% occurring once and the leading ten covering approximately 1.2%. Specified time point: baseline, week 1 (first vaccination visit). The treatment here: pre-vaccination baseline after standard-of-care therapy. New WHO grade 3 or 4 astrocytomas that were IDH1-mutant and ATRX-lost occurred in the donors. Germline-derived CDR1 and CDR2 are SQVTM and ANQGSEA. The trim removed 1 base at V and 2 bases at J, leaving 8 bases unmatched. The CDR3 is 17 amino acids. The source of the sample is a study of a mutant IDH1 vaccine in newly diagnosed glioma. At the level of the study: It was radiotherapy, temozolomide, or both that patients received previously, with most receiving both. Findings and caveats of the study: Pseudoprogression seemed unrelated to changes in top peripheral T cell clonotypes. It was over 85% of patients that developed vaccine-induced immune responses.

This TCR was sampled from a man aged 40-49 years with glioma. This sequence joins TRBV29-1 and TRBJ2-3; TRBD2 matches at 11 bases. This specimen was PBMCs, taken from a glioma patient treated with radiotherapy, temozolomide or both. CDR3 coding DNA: TGCAGCGTTGAAGTGCTTCCGGGACTAGCGGCCACAGATACGCAGTATTTT. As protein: CSVEVLPGLAATDTQYF.